This T cell receptor beta chain emerged from a study of T cell responses to AZD1222 COVID-19 vaccine. Study observations and caveats: Only 6 or 7 people who got AZD1222 tested seropositive at baseline.

This CDR3 spans 15 amino acids. V lost 3 bases to trimming and J lost 2 bases; unmatched junction nucleotides: 2. The germline CDR1 and CDR2 sequences are MNHEY and SMNVEV (reference sequence). TCRdb keeps only in-frame clones here, not all; method: immunoSEQ multiplex PCR. The sample includes 54,000 or so clones, 88% seen only once; the top ten take roughly 14%. This clone was picked up one time. Antigen: not known. The V call is TRBV27, the J call TRBJ2-3, with 10 bases lining up with TRBD1. The sample consisted of peripheral blood, taken on day 0 of AZD1222 vaccination. The source is an adult in good health. DNA for the CDR3: TGTGCCAGCAGTTTGACAGGGGGCGCCACAGATACGCAGTATTTT. Translating it yields CASSLTGGATDTQYF.